The 5 T cell receptor beta chains below all came from one sample that was sequenced in a study of blood T cell repertoires in COVID-19. Generated by immunoSEQ multiplex PCR, the TCRdb table keeps only in-frame clones and is missing some. Of hundreds of thousands of clones in the sample, 80% to 90% were seen once. Sequencing input: PBMCs or T cells enriched from blood (not recorded which). Source of these receptors: a woman in her late teens or twenties who had recovered from COVID-19.

CDR3 region: CATRQGVAEAFF. CDR3 sequence (DNA): TGTGCCACCCGACAGGGGGTGGCTGAAGCTTTCTTT. This chain joins TRBV25-1 and TRBJ1-1; 9 nucleotides agree with TRBD1. The length of the CDR3 is 12 residues. Trimming took 10 bases from V and 6 from J; bases not matched to a gene: 6. The germline CDR1 and CDR2 sequences are MGHDK and SYGVNS.

This clone was seen a single time. The rearrangement joins TRBV2 to TRBJ1-5; TRBD1 aligns across 9 bases. The CDR3 is made up of 15 amino acids. Germline values: CDR1 SNHLY, CDR2 FYNNEI. V was pared by 10 bases and J by 2 bases, with 9 bases of the junction left unmatched. The CDR3 sequence: CATERDRVGNQPQHF. The CDR3 DNA sequence: TGTGCCACCGAAAGGGACAGGGTGGGCAATCAGCCCCAGCATTTT.

For this clone: One end of the junction is discordant with germline, which a read error may explain. The chain uses TRBV9 and TRBJ1-2; TRBD1 is a possible D gene (6 bases). Germline CDR1 SGDLS, CDR2 YYNGEE. CDR3 length: 15 residues. The CDR3 nucleotides are TGTGCCAGCAGCGTAGAAGGGGGACCGTGGAATGGGTACACCTTC. Protein: CASSVEGGPWNGYTF.

The chain uses TRBV6-1 and TRBJ1-4; TRBD1 aligns across 7 bases. The trim removed 3 bases at V and 4 bases at J, leaving 5 bases unmatched. CDR3 length: 15 residues. CDR1 and CDR2 from the germline V gene are MNHNS and SASEGT. The CDR3 is CASSDRGRGNEKLFF. As DNA, the CDR3 is TGTGCCAGCAGTGACAGGGGGAGAGGTAATGAAAAACTGTTTTTT.

The chain employs TRBV7-9 and TRBJ2-2; 7 nucleotides agree with TRBD1. The CDR3 consists of 15 residues. CDR1 SEHNR and CDR2 FQNEAQ come from the germline V gene (reference sequence). With 5 bases clipped from V and 3 bases from J, the junction kept 6 bases outside the gene matches. The chain's CDR3 is CASSPRTGHTGELFF. In nucleotides, the CDR3 is TGTGCCAGCAGCCCACGGACAGGTCACACCGGGGAGCTGTTTTTT.